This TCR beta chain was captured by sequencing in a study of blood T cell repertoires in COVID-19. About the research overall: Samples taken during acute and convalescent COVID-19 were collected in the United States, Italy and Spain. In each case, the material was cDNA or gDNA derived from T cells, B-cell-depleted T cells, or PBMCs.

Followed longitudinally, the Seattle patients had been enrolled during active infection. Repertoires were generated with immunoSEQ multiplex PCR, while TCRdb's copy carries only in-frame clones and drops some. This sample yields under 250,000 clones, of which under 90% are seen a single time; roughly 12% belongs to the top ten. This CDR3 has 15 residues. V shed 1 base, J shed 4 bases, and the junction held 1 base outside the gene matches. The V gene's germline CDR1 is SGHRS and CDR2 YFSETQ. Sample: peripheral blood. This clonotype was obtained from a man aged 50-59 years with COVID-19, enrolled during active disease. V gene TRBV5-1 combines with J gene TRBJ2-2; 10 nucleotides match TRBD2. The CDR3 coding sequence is TGCGCCAGCAGCTTGAGACTAGCGGGCACCGGGGAGCTGTTTTTT. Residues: CASSLRLAGTGELFF.